The 15 T cell receptor beta chains below all came from one sample that was sequenced in a study of cytomegalovirus exposure and HLA in healthy donors. Researchers ran the PCR with 60 Vbeta and 13 Jbeta primers. Assay: immunoSEQ multiplex PCR; the TCRdb copy retains only in-frame clones and omits some. The table has some 96,000 clones, roughly four fifths seen once. The specimen was PBMCs. The receptor set was obtained from a female donor in good health and CMV-seronegative.

The V and J genes are TRBV6-4 and TRBJ2-7; 9 bases map to TRBD1. V dropped 6 bases and J dropped 5; count of bases not matched to a gene: 5. Per the germline V gene, CDR1 is MRHNA and CDR2 is SNTAGT. This CDR3 has 13 amino acids. The CDR3 region has the DNA TGTGCCAGCAGCATACGACAGGGGGACGAGCAGTACTTC. Translated, it gives CASSIRQGDEQYF.

V gene TRBV27 combines with J gene TRBJ1-5, with 7 bases matching TRBD1. V dropped 6 bases and J dropped 0; count of bases not matched to a gene: 17. CDR1 and CDR2 from the germline V gene are MNHEY and SMNVEV (reference sequence). This CDR3 contains 19 residues. In nucleotides, the CDR3 is TGTGCCAGCAGAAGACAGGGTCCCATATCCCTATATAGCAATCAGCCCCAGCATTTT. It translates to CASRRQGPISLYSNQPQHF.

This clone was counted between two and nine times. The chain couples TRBV4-3 to TRBJ2-2; 12 nucleotides align to TRBD1. Trimming took 6 bases from V and 8 from J; bases not matched to a gene: 7. Germline assignment: CDR1 LGHNA and CDR2 YSLEER. The CDR3 runs 15 residues. The CDR3 DNA follows: TGCGCCAGCAGGAAGGGACAGGGGGCGCCTGGGGAGCTGTTTTTT. Its protein is CASRKGQGAPGELFF.

This clone was found once. This chain joins TRBV20-1 and TRBJ1-5, with D hard to call. This CDR3 region has 11 residues. From germline, CDR1 is DFQATT and CDR2 SNEGSKA (reference sequence). V shed 1 base and J shed 9 bases, with 7 bases lying between them. The CDR3 protein is CSARGGRPQHF. The CDR3 nucleotides are TGCAGTGCTAGAGGTGGGAGGCCCCAGCATTTT.

This chain joins TRBV2 and TRBJ1-3; maybe TRBD1 (5 bases). V lost 5 bases to trimming and J lost 0 bases, with 8 bases between them. The CDR3 consists of 14 residues. Germline loops: CDR1 SNHLY, CDR2 FYNNEI. In nucleotides, the CDR3 is TGTGCCAGCAGTAAGGGGTTCTCTGGAAACACCATATATTTT. This gives the protein CASSKGFSGNTIYF.

The chain has TRBV28 and TRBJ2-7; 14 bases map to TRBD2. Germline assignment: CDR1 MDHEN and CDR2 SYDVKM. V lost 4 bases to trimming and J lost 0 bases; unmatched junction nucleotides: 14. This CDR3 region has 20 residues. The chain's CDR3 is CASSSILGTSGSRSSYEQYF. CDR3 DNA: TGTGCCAGCAGTTCGATATTAGGGACTAGCGGGAGCCGGAGCTCCTACGAGCAGTACTTC.

J is TRBJ2-7 and V is TRBV6-1, with 10 positions matching TRBD1. Trimming removed 5 bases from V and 4 bases from J; junction bases left unmatched: 8. Germline lookup yields CDR1 MNHNS and CDR2 SASEGT. The length of the CDR3 is 15 residues. The CDR3 loop reads CASSLTGGALYEQYF. CDR3 DNA: TGTGCCAGCAGTCTGACAGGGGGCGCCCTTTACGAGCAGTACTTC.

This chain uses TRBV5-1 with TRBJ2-3; 12 bases agree with TRBD2. Germline V CDR1 and CDR2: SGHRS, YFSETQ. Trimming cost V 4 bases and J 6 bases; bases outside gene matches: 9. The CDR3 sequence is 16 residues long. CDR3 in DNA: TGCGCCAGCAGCCTTCTAGCGGGAGGGCCAGGGGATACGCAGTATTTT. Translation gives CASSLLAGGPGDTQYF.

V usage is TRBV7-6 and J usage is TRBJ2-1; D gene ambiguous. Germline CDR1 is SGHVS and CDR2 is FNYEAQ. V dropped 5 bases and J dropped 10 bases, with 12 bases sitting between them. CDR3 length: 12 amino acids. CDR3 DNA sequence: TGTGCCAGCAGCACCGGGTTGAACGAGCAGTTCTTC. Protein sequence: CASSTGLNEQFF. The complete variable domain, with remaining parts taken from reference TRBV7-6 and TRBJ2-1, reads GAGVSQSPRYKVTKRGQDVALRCDPISGHVSLYWYRQALGQGPEFLTYFNYEAQQDKSGLPNDRFSAERPEGSISTLTIQRTEQRDSAMYRCASSTGLNEQFFGPGTRLTVL.

The chain recombines TRBV7-2 with TRBJ2-2; 7 bases fit TRBD1. V lost 5 bases and J lost 7; bases outside the gene matches: 10. The CDR3 spans 15 residues. Germline assignment: CDR1 SGHTA and CDR2 FQGNSA. CDR3 coding DNA: TGTGCCAGCAGCCCCCGGACAGGTGCCGTCGGGGAGCTGTTTTTT. Translation: CASSPRTGAVGELFF.

As DNA, the CDR3 is TGTGCCAGCAGAGGCTCGACAGGGCATTATGGCTACACCTTC. It is translated as CASRGSTGHYGYTF. The gene calls are TRBV6-5 and TRBJ1-2; 7 positions agree with TRBD1. Losses at the gene ends were 6 bases for V and 5 bases for J; bases not matched to a gene: 9. This CDR3 contains 14 residues. The germline V gene has CDR1 MNHEY and CDR2 SVGAGI.

The rearrangement links TRBV6-5 to TRBJ1-1; the match to TRBD1 covers 9 bases. The CDR3 spans 13 residues. The junction had 6 bases not matched to a gene; V was cut back by 6 bases and J by 7 bases. CDR1 and CDR2 from the germline V gene are MNHEY and SVGAGI. This chain's CDR3 is CASSTDRGGEAFF. DNA for the CDR3: TGTGCCAGCAGCACGGACAGGGGTGGTGAAGCTTTCTTT.

This chain uses TRBV28 with TRBJ2-7; 12 bases are shared with TRBD2. Germline CDR1 MDHEN, CDR2 SYDVKM. The trim removed 5 bases at V and 0 bases at J, leaving 5 bases unmatched. The CDR3 covers 16 residues. In nucleotides, the CDR3 is TGTGCCAGCAGTCCACTAGCGGGAGGCCACTCCTACGAGCAGTACTTC. Protein sequence: CASSPLAGGHSYEQYF.

The chain joins TRBV7-8 to TRBJ2-7; no definite D call. Germline assignment: CDR1 SGHVS and CDR2 FQNEAQ. V shed 0 bases and J shed 2 bases, with 20 bases lying between them. The CDR3 consists of 18 residues. CDR3 amino acids: CASSLAVWSQTRPYEQYF. Here the CDR3 DNA reads TGTGCCAGCAGCTTAGCGGTTTGGAGCCAAACCCGACCCTACGAGCAGTACTTC. Based on the CDR3 plus reference TRBV7-8 and TRBJ2-7, the full variable domain is GAGVSQSPRYKVAKRGQDVALRCDPISGHVSLFWYQQALGQGPEFLTYFQNEAQLDKSGLPSDRFFAERPEGSVSTLKIQRTQQEDSAVYLCASSLAVWSQTRPYEQYFGPGTRLTVT.

The chain links TRBV28 to TRBJ2-7; no clear D gene. The length of the CDR3 is 12 residues. V lost 7 bases and J lost 3, with 10 bases in between. From germline, CDR1 is MDHEN and CDR2 SYDVKM. CDR3 DNA: TGTGCCAGCAATTTCCAACACTACGAGCAGTACTTC. It is translated as CASNFQHYEQYF.